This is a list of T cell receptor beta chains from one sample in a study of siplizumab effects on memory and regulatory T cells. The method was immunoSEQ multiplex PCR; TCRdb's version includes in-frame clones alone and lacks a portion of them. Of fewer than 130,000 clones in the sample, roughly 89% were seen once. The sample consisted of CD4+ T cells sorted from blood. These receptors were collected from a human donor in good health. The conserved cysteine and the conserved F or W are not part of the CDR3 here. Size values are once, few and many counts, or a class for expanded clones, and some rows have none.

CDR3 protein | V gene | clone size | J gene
ASSSPGAATNEKLF | TRBV5-1 | NA | TRBJ1-4
ASSGTGTGGEKLF | TRBV4-1 | NA | TRBJ1-4
SFGRSSTGELF | TRBV29-1 | NA | TRBJ2-2
ASSQGTGNEQY | TRBV11-2 | NA | TRBJ2-7
ASSQRTGGGTEAF | TRBV7-2 | NA | TRBJ1-1
ASTLVQGFHEQY | TRBV5-1 | NA | NA
ASSVGQGVTEAF | TRBV6-6 | NA | TRBJ1-1
ASSLDRGPRGDEQF | TRBV5-1 | NA | TRBJ2-1
AISGILFQPQH | TRBV10-3 | NA | TRBJ1-5
ASSYRSSNQPQH | TRBV6-6 | NA | TRBJ1-5
ASSSALTRTGELF | TRBV7-3 | NA | TRBJ2-2
ASSIVRGGSNQPQH | TRBV19 | NA | TRBJ1-5
ASSPTASNQPQH | TRBV19 | NA | TRBJ1-5
ASSPRTDYT | TRBV18 | few | TRBJ1-2
ASSLDSYSYEQY | TRBV11-3 | NA | TRBJ2-7
ASSPSAGGPVQY | TRBV10-1 | NA | TRBJ2-7
ASSLGHLNEQF | TRBV18 | NA | TRBJ2-1
ASSMGGAESPLH | TRBV5-1 | NA | TRBJ1-6
ASSPEVGGLGSPLH | TRBV18 | NA | TRBJ1-6
AISQPGLTYEQY | TRBV10-3 | NA | TRBJ2-7
SASRGNTIY | TRBV20-1 | NA | TRBJ1-3
ASSYTGPRTEAF | TRBV27 | NA | TRBJ1-1
ASGLWPRDDEKLF | TRBV12-5 | NA | TRBJ1-4
ASSLGRGYEQY | TRBV7-2 | NA | TRBJ2-7
ASSDRVGNQPQH | TRBV2 | NA | TRBJ1-5
ASSVGLGLQETQY | TRBV9 | NA | TRBJ2-5
SVAAGEYDEQF | TRBV29-1 | few | TRBJ2-1
ASTGRPAYGYT | TRBV6-5 | NA | TRBJ1-2
ATRTGTLLNSPLH | TRBV6-5 | few | TRBJ1-6
ASSLSGPLNEQY | TRBV5-1 | NA | NA
ASSEDGGTGANVLT | TRBV6-1 | NA | TRBJ2-6
ASSLAGTSDSYNEQF | TRBV7-9 | NA | TRBJ2-1
AISEGGQGALPQH | TRBV10-3 | few | TRBJ1-5
ASGLARAEAINEQF | TRBV19 | NA | TRBJ2-1
ASSPQWTDIYEQY | TRBV11-2 | NA | TRBJ2-7
ASSYDNRDTQY | TRBV6-5 | NA | TRBJ2-3
ASSIDSYGYT | TRBV19 | NA | TRBJ1-2
SVEGQGGSYGYT | TRBV29-1 | NA | TRBJ1-2
ATSRDRAYEQY | TRBV27 | NA | TRBJ2-7
ASSGTGGGNEQF | TRBV19 | NA | TRBJ2-1
ASSILGTEAF | TRBV19 | NA | TRBJ1-1
ASTRGSVERRNQPQH | TRBV2 | NA | TRBJ1-5
ASSYWDNSEAF | TRBV6-5 | NA | TRBJ1-1
ASSQVGDNYGYT | TRBV4-2 | NA | TRBJ1-2
ASSKPTGTGHEQY | TRBV2 | NA | TRBJ2-7